This T cell receptor (beta chain) originates from a study of blood T cell repertoires in COVID-19. Study-wide context: Sites across the United States, Italy and Spain contributed samples from acute and convalescent COVID-19.

TCRdb keeps only in-frame clones here, not all; method: immunoSEQ multiplex PCR. The repertoire has 220,000 or so clones, more than 85% of them found once; the top ten carry over 0.75%. The specimen was peripheral blood. The receptor's source is a man between 60 and 75 years old with COVID-19, enrolled during active disease.

This CDR3 is CASSSQGQGFGEQFF. The CDR3 DNA follows: TGTGCCAGCAGCTCCCAAGGACAGGGTTTCGGTGAGCAGTTCTTC. The chain recombines TRBV11-2 with TRBJ2-1, with 8 positions matching TRBD1. V lost 4 bases, J lost 9 bases, and 11 bases stayed unmatched. Germline-derived CDR1 and CDR2 are SGHAT and FQNNGV. The CDR3 is 15 amino acids.